These 2 T cell receptor beta chains originate from one sample sequenced in a study of blood T cell repertoires in COVID-19. Generated by immunoSEQ multiplex PCR, the TCRdb table keeps only in-frame clones and is missing some. The sample holds under 300,000 clones, about nine tenths seen once. Sequencing was done on a sample of PBMCs or T cells enriched from blood (not recorded which). All receptors come from a woman aged 40-49 years who had recovered from COVID-19.

The V call is TRBV4-1, the J call TRBJ1-4; TRBD1 aligns across 8 bases. Trimming at V came to 2 bases and at J to 10 bases, leaving 9 bases not matched to a gene. The CDR3 contains 15 residues. CDR1 is MGHRA, CDR2 YSYEKL, per germline. The CDR3 protein is CASSQSDRESVKLFF. CDR3 bases: TGCGCCAGCAGCCAATCGGACAGGGAATCCGTAAAACTGTTTTTT.

This chain connects TRBV30 to TRBJ1-5; 7 nucleotides align to TRBD1. Unmatched junction bases numbered 7, after V lost 2 bases and J lost 0 bases. The CDR3 extends over 16 amino acids. The germline gives CDR1 GTSNPN, CDR2 SVGIG (reference sequence). CDR3 coding DNA: TGTGCCTGGAGTAGAAAGACAGGGACTAGCAATCAGCCCCAGCATTTT. It yields the protein CAWSRKTGTSNQPQHF.